This T cell receptor beta chain was found in a study of cytomegalovirus exposure and HLA in healthy donors. The CDR3 spans 13 residues. The V end was cut by 1 base, the J end by 5 bases, with 8 bases between. In germline, CDR1 is LGHNA, CDR2 YNFKEQ. Amplification used 60 Vbeta primers and 13 Jbeta primers. Sequencing used immunoSEQ multiplex PCR; TCRdb keeps in-frame clones, though not all of them. There are about 120,000 clones in the sample; approximately 81% occur only once, and roughly 3.9% lies in the top ten. This clone was found once. The source is a woman younger than 45 in good health and CMV-seronegative. The gene calls are TRBV4-2 and TRBJ2-5, with D possibly TRBD2 on 6 matching bases. Sequencing used PBMCs. The CDR3 protein is CASSQAGRETQYF. CDR3 in DNA: TGTGCCAGCAGCCAAGCAGGGAGGGAGACCCAGTACTTC.